Below, 14 T cell receptor beta chains from the same sample are listed, as sequenced in a study of T-cell memory formation after mild COVID-19. TCRdb analysed the 5' RACE reads with MiXCR anew, one entry per CDR3 protein. This sample has fewer than 400,000 distinct CDR3 sequences, with about 17% found just once. Sequenced input: PBMCs or a T cell subset sorted from them (not recorded which). These receptors all come from a man between 18 and 35 years old who had mild COVID-19 (a few samples of this study predate the infection). Cell type and time point are not known.

This clonotype was detected only a few times. This chain connects TRBV6-5 to TRBJ2-1; 9 nucleotides agree with TRBD1. V shed 5 bases and J 8 bases; nucleotides not matched to a gene: 10. From germline, CDR1 is MNHEY and CDR2 SVGAGI. This CDR3 comprises 15 residues. The chain's CDR3 is CASSRTGGSRDEQFF. Written as DNA, the CDR3 is TGTGCCAGCAGTCGTACAGGGGGCTCTAGGGATGAGCAGTTCTTC.

The chain recombines TRBV29-1 with TRBJ1-2, with 7 bases that match TRBD1. J gave up 4 bases and V 3 bases, and 17 bases lay outside the gene matches. This CDR3 contains 17 residues. In germline, CDR1 is SQVTM, CDR2 ANQGSEA. The CDR3: CSVETPGGGTATYGYTF. As DNA, the CDR3 is TGCAGCGTTGAGACTCCCGGGGGGGGGACAGCTACCTATGGCTACACCTTC.

V and J are TRBV7-9 and TRBJ2-5; TRBD2 agrees at 7 bases. The CDR3 has 16 amino acids. CDR1 and CDR2 (germline): SEHNR, FQNEAQ (reference sequence). V lost 4 bases, J lost 5 bases, and 13 bases stayed unmatched. CDR3 residues: CASSSPRKGGWETQYF. In DNA, the CDR3 is TGTGCCAGCAGCTCACCCCGGAAGGGAGGGTGGGAGACCCAGTACTTC.

The chain uses TRBV7-9 and TRBJ2-7; D gene ambiguous. The CDR3 runs to 11 residues. V lost 5 bases and J 3 bases, leaving 5 bases between the germline ends. Germline V gene lookup returns CDR1 SEHNR and CDR2 FQNEAQ (reference sequence). This CDR3 is CASSRNYEQYF. The DNA for the CDR3 is TGTGCCAGCAGCCGTAACTACGAGCAGTACTTC. Together with reference TRBV7-9 and TRBJ2-7, the CDR3 gives the full variable domain: DTGVSQNPRHKITKRGQNVTFRCDPISEHNRLYWYRQTLGQGPEFLTYFQNEAQLEKSRLLSDRFSAERPKGSFSTLEIQRTEQGDSAMYLCASSRNYEQYFGPGTRLTVT.

This rearrangement joins TRBV20-1 to TRBJ2-7, with a tentative D call TRBD2 (6 bases). With 4 bases removed from V and 1 base from J, the gap between germline ends came to 17 bases. Germline V gene data show CDR1 as DFQATT and CDR2 as SNEGSKA (reference sequence). CDR3 length: 15 amino acids. Here the CDR3 reads CSATRGGASSYEQYF. For the CDR3, the DNA is TGCAGTGCTACGAGAGGAGGGGCATCTTCCTACGAGCAGTACTTC.

The V call is TRBV6-5, the J call TRBJ2-5, with 9 positions matching TRBD2. This CDR3 is 15 amino acids long. Germline CDR1 is MNHEY and CDR2 is SVGAGI. Trimming at V came to 8 bases and at J to 2 bases, leaving 9 bases not matched to a gene. The CDR3 DNA sequence: TGTGCCAGCGGACAGATAGCGGGGGTTCAAGAGACCCAGTACTTC. Translated: CASGQIAGVQETQYF.

This chain joins TRBV5-4 and TRBJ2-1, with D tentatively TRBD2 (6 bases). V gave up 0 bases and J gave up 4 bases, with 11 bases separating them. This CDR3 region has 15 residues. CDR1 is SGHNT and CDR2 is YYREEE in the germline V gene (reference sequence). CDR3 in amino acids: CASSLGGVGYNEQFF. In DNA, the CDR3 is TGTGCCAGCAGCTTGGGGGGGGTAGGTTACAATGAGCAGTTCTTC.

This clonotype was seen many times. The rearrangement links TRBV7-9 to TRBJ2-1, with 8 bases aligning to TRBD2. The CDR3 sequence is 13 residues long. Germline CDR1 is SEHNR and CDR2 is FQNEAQ (reference sequence). The V gene end was trimmed by 3 bases and the J gene end by 8 bases; junction bases not matched to a gene: 3. The CDR3 here is CASSFTGGDEQFF. For the CDR3, the DNA is TGTGCCAGCAGCTTCACCGGGGGGGATGAGCAGTTCTTC.

This clonotype was observed many times. The rearrangement links TRBV4-1 to TRBJ2-7, with a weak D call TRBD1 (7 bases). Germline V gives CDR1 MGHRA, CDR2 YSYEKL. This CDR3 comprises 15 residues. Between the trimmed V and J ends, which lost 2 bases and 2 bases, there was a span of 13 bases. The DNA of the CDR3 is TGCGCCAGCAGCCAACGCCAGGGGGGACCCTACGAGCAGTACTTC. It is translated as CASSQRQGGPYEQYF.

This clonotype was recorded at least ten times. The chain employs TRBV5-1 and TRBJ2-6; D uncertain. V dropped 7 bases and J dropped 0 bases, with 20 bases sitting between them. CDR3 length: 18 residues. Germline CDR1 and CDR2: SGHRS and YFSETQ. The CDR3 DNA reads as TGCGCCAGCGGCCCTAGGAAGGGTCCCCTCTCTGGGGCCAACGTCCTGACTTTC. Translating gives CASGPRKGPLSGANVLTF. Based on the CDR3 plus reference TRBV5-1 and TRBJ2-6, the full variable domain is KAGVTQTPRYLIKTRGQQVTLSCSPISGHRSVSWYQQTPGQGLQFLFEYFSETQRNKGNFPGRFSGRQFSNSRSEMNVSTLELGDSALYLCASGPRKGPLSGANVLTFGAGSRLTVL.

This clonotype was detected a few times. The chain links TRBV28 to TRBJ2-3, with D possibly being TRBD1 or TRBD2 (6 bases each). Germline assignment: CDR1 MDHEN and CDR2 SYDVKM. The CDR3 consists of 12 residues. With 6 bases removed from V and 9 bases from J, the gap between germline ends came to 13 bases. The CDR3 spells CASSQGGRTQYF. The CDR3 bases are TGTGCCAGCAGCCAAGGGGGGAGGACGCAGTATTTT.

V gene TRBV6-5 combines with J gene TRBJ2-2, with D possibly matching TRBD1 (5 bases). Per the germline V gene, CDR1 is MNHEY and CDR2 is SVGAGI. V was pared by 6 bases and J by 6 bases, with 11 bases between. The CDR3 is 13 amino acids. CDR3 amino acids: CASSYQGPGELFF. The CDR3, as DNA: TGTGCCAGCAGCTACCAGGGTCCCGGGGAGCTGTTTTTT.

At least ten counts were recorded for this clonotype. The CDR3 is CASRLLELGELFF. CDR3 coding DNA: TGCGCCAGCAGACTCCTAGAACTCGGGGAGCTGTTTTTT. The chain is built from TRBV5-1 and TRBJ2-2; D unresolved. From germline, CDR1 is SGHRS and CDR2 YFSETQ. The CDR3 length is 13 residues. Trimming left V 5 bases short and J 7 bases short, with 12 bases between.

This clonotype appeared a few times. The chain combines TRBV19 with TRBJ2-7; perhaps TRBD1 as D (5 bases). The V end lost 4 bases, the J end lost 4 bases, and 11 bases lay between the germline ends. This CDR3 region has 13 residues. Germline V CDR1 and CDR2: LNHDA, SQIVND (reference sequence). Here the CDR3 reads CASSTSGNYEQYF. As DNA, the CDR3 is TGTGCCAGTAGTACCTCAGGGAATTACGAGCAGTACTTC.